This TCR beta chain was recorded in a study of blood T cell dynamics during melanoma immunotherapy. Study-level findings and limits: Clones driving repertoire changes may be melanoma-specific or general immune activation.

This CDR3 comprises 13 residues. Trimming cost V 7 bases and J 4 bases; bases outside gene matches: 5. The V gene's germline CDR1 is SNHLY and CDR2 FYNNEI. As for time point: pre-treatment baseline. Sampling occurred pretreatment (T0) and at week 3 (W3), after cycle one of checkpoint blockade. Clones were read by immunoSEQ multiplex PCR, and TCRdb kept only the in-frame ones, dropping some. The sample has roughly 6,900 clones, around 80% seen once. Regarding this clone: Antigen specificity is unknown.

This clonotype was sampled from a human donor with melanoma. The chain links TRBV2 to TRBJ2-5; 8 nucleotides align to TRBD2. The specimen was blood, collected from a patient treated with checkpoint blockade. CDR3 bases: TGTGCCAGCAACCGGGAGGGGTCAGAGACCCAGTACTTC. Translation gives CASNREGSETQYF.